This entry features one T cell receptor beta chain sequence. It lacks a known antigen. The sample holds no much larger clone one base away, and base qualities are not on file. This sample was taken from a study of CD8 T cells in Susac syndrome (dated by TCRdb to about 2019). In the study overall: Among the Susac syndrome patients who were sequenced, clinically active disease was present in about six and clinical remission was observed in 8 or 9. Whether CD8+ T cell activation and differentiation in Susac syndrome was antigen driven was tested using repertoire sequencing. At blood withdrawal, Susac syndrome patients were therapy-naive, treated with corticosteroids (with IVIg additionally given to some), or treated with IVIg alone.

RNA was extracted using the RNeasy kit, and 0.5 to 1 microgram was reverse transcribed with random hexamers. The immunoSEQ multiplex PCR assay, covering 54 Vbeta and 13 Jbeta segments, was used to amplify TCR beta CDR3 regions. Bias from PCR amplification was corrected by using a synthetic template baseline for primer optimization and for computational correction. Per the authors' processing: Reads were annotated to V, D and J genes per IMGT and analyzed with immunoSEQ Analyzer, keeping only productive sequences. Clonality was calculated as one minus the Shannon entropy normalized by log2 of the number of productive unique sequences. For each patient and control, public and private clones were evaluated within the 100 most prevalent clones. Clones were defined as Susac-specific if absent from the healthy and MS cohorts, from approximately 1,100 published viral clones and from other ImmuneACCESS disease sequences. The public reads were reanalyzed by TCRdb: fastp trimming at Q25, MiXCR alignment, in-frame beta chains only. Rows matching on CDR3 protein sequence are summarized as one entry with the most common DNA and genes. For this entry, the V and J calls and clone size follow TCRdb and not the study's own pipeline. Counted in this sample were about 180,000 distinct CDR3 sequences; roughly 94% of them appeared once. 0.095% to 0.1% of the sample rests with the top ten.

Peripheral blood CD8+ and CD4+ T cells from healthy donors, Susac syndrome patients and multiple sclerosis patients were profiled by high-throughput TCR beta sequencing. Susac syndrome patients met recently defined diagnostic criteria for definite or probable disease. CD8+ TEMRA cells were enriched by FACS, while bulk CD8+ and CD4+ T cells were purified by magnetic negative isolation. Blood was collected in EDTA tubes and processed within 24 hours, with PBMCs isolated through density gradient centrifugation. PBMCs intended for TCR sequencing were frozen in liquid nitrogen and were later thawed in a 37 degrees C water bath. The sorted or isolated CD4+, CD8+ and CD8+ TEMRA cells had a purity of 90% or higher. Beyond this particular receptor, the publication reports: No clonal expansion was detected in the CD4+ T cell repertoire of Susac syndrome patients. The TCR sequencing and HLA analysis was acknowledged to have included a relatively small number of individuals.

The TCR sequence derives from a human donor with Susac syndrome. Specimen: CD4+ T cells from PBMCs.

Here the CDR3 is given as CSVALFRENTEAFF. In nucleotide form, the sequence is TGCAGCGTTGCTCTCTTCCGGGAGAACACTGAAGCTTTCTTT. The sequence is built from TRBV29-1 and TRBJ1-1; there is no confident call for the D gene. V drops 4 bases and J drops 1 base, leaving 13 bases in between. From cysteine to phenylalanine, the CDR3 is 14 amino acids long. Left in the record is the CDR3 DNA by itself, 42 bases read in frame from the first base. As encoded in the germline V gene, CDR1 is SQVTM while CDR2 is ANQGSEA.